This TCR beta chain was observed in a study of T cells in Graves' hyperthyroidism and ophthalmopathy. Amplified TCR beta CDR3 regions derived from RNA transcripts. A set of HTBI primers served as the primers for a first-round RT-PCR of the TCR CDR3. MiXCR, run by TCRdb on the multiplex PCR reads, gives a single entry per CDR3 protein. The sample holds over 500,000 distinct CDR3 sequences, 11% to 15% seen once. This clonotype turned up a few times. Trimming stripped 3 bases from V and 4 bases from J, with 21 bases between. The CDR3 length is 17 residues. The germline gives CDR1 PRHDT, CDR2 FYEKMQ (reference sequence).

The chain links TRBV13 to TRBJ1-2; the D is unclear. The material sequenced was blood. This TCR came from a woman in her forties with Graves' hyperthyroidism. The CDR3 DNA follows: TGTGCCAGCAGCTTTGAAACCGGGCTCGGGATTTCCTATGGCTACACCTTC. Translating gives CASSFETGLGISYGYTF.